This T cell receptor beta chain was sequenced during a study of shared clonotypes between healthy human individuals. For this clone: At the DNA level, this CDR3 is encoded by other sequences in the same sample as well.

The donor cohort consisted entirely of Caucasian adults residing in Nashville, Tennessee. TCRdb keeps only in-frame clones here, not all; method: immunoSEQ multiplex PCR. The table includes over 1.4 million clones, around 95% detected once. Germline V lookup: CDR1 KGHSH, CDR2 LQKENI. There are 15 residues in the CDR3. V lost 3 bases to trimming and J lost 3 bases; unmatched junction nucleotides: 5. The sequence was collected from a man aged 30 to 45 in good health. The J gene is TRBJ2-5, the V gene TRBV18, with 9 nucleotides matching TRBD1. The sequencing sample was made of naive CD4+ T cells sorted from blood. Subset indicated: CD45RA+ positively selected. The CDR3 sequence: CASSPPGQGEETQYF. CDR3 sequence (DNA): TGTGCCAGCTCACCTCCGGGACAGGGCGAAGAGACCCAGTACTTC.